A single T cell receptor (beta chain) is shown here with its context. This sample stems from a study of blood T cell repertoires in COVID-19. Across the study: In each case, the material was cDNA or gDNA derived from T cells, B-cell-depleted T cells, or PBMCs.

Trimming cost V 2 bases and J 5 bases, with 14 bases left between them. The CDR3 is 15 amino acids. In germline, CDR1 is LNHDA, CDR2 SQIVND (reference sequence). In the authors' workflow: By means of reference gene primer amplification, nucleated cell counts were estimated. Assay: immunoSEQ multiplex PCR; the TCRdb copy retains only in-frame clones and omits some. V, J and clone size are those of that table, while D and trimming were read from the DNA. The repertoire consists of about 430,000 clones, with 85% to 90% occurring once and the leading ten covering approximately 0.92%. V is TRBV19 and J is TRBJ2-3; TRBD1 might be the D (6 bases). The TCR originated in a man between 18 and 35 years old with COVID-19, enrolled during active disease. Sequencing used peripheral blood. Here the CDR3 reads CASSITTDRKDTQYF. CDR3 DNA: TGTGCCAGTAGTATAACAACAGACAGGAAAGATACGCAGTATTTT.